This record covers a single TCR beta chain. This sample was taken from a study of blood T cell repertoires in COVID-19. This CDR3 region has 13 residues. CDR1 is LNHDA and CDR2 is SQIVND in the germline V gene (reference sequence). V lost 5 bases, J lost 4 bases, and 3 bases stayed unmatched. Per the original methods: It was from reference gene primer amplification that nucleated cell counts were estimated. The table came from immunoSEQ multiplex PCR; TCRdb's copy has only in-frame clones and leaves some out. V and J calls and clone size are given by that table; D and trimming were obtained from the DNA. The data contain roughly 99,000 clones, around 80% of them singletons.

The gene calls are TRBV19 and TRBJ2-5; TRBD1 agrees at 8 bases. The sequenced sample was peripheral blood. The receptor's source is a man between 65 and 85 years old with acute or convalescent COVID-19. Written as DNA, the CDR3 is TGTGCCAGTAGTGTGACAGGGGCAGAGACCCAGTACTTC. This sequence encodes CASSVTGAETQYF.